Following are 31 T cell receptor beta chains from one sample sequenced in a study of control samples from healthy donors and cancer patients (dated by TCRdb to about 2020). The protocol used for the library was the immunoSEQ multiplex PCR assay. The table was pulled from immuneACCESS by TCRdb, which kept in-frame rearrangements only. Such tables lose some clones; where checked, under half of the loss comes from unresolved V genes, and the rest has no known cause. In this sample the table shows 100,000 or so clones, 83% of which occur a single time. Of the sample, 13% is held by the ten largest clones. Sequencing input: blood. The receptors were gathered from a woman aged 45-60 years in good health.

CDR3 amino acids: CASTQGAQETQYF. CDR3 sequence (DNA): TGTGCCAGCACCCAGGGGGCCCAAGAGACCCAGTACTTC. V usage is TRBV12-3 or TRBV12-4 and J usage is TRBJ2-5; 8 bases line up with TRBD1. The length of the CDR3 is 13 residues. V was clipped by 7 bases and J by 1 base; unmatched bases: 2.

The table lists this clone with a few counts. Other DNA sequences within the sample encode an identical CDR3. V is TRBV7-2 and J is TRBJ1-6; no definite D call. This CDR3 has 15 residues. The germline gives CDR1 SGHTA, CDR2 FQGNSA. The ends were cut back, 1 base at V and 7 bases at J, with 11 bases in the middle. CDR3 region: CASSLEGRSNSPLHF. The DNA of the CDR3 is TGTGCCAGCAGCTTAGAGGGCAGGTCCAATTCACCCCTCCACTTT.

The rearrangement links TRBV9 to TRBJ1-2; D is uncertain. CDR3 length equals 12 residues. Germline V gene data show CDR1 as SGDLS and CDR2 as YYNGEE. Between the trimmed V and J ends, which lost 3 bases and 8 bases, there was a span of 11 bases. CDR3 bases: TGTGCCAGCAGCGGGGCCCTGGAGGGCTACACCTTC. Translated, it gives CASSGALEGYTF.

This chain uses TRBV7-8 with TRBJ1-6; no reliable D call. The CDR3 covers 14 residues. In germline, CDR1 is SGHVS, CDR2 FQNEAQ. The V gene lost 2 bases and the J gene lost 7 bases, with 9 bases spanning the gap. CDR3 residues: CASSLNSRNSPLHF. For the CDR3, the DNA is TGTGCCAGCAGCTTAAACAGTAGAAATTCACCCCTCCACTTT. The full variable domain, with the rest looked up from reference TRBV7-8 and TRBJ1-6, is GAGVSQSPRYKVAKRGQDVALRCDPISGHVSLFWYQQALGQGPEFLTYFQNEAQLDKSGLPSDRFFAERPEGSVSTLKIQRTQQEDSAVYLCASSLNSRNSPLHFGNGTRLTVT.

The chain is built from TRBV20-1 and TRBJ1-5; 9 bases line up with TRBD1. CDR3 length: 15 residues. The germline V gene has CDR1 DFQATT and CDR2 SNEGSKA (reference sequence). The J segment lost 0 bases and the V segment lost 3 bases, leaving 3 bases of the junction unmatched. CDR3 region: CSASGTGYSNQPQHF. In DNA form, the CDR3 reads TGCAGTGCTAGTGGGACAGGGTATAGCAATCAGCCCCAGCATTTT.

The rearrangement links TRBV5-1 to TRBJ1-3, with D tentatively TRBD1 (6 bases). CDR1 and CDR2 (germline): SGHRS, YFSETQ. The CDR3 totals 16 residues. Trimming pared 2 bases from V and 1 base from J, leaving 13 bases between. Here the CDR3 DNA reads TGCGCCAGCAGCTTATCAGGGGAACCTTCTGGAAACACCATATATTTT. Its translation is CASSLSGEPSGNTIYF.

V gene TRBV19 combines with J gene TRBJ2-5; weak D call: TRBD1 (5 bases). Trimming removed 3 bases at V and 1 base at J, with 15 bases between. The V gene's germline CDR1 is LNHDA and CDR2 SQIVND (reference sequence). This CDR3 spans 16 amino acids. The CDR3 DNA sequence: TGTGCCAGTAGTATCAGTTCTCCAGGGCCCCAAGAGACCCAGTACTTC. As protein: CASSISSPGPQETQYF.

This clone was picked up one time. The chain couples TRBV6-6 to TRBJ2-1; D gene uncertain. V was cut by 6 bases and J by 0 bases, with 15 bases left in between. Germline V lookup: CDR1 MNHNY, CDR2 SVGAGI (reference sequence). The CDR3 is made up of 16 amino acids. CDR3 residues: CASREIGVSSYNEQFF. The CDR3 DNA sequence: TGTGCCAGCAGGGAGATAGGCGTTAGCTCCTACAATGAGCAGTTCTTC.

The gene calls are TRBV7-2 and TRBJ1-1, with 7 bases aligning to TRBD1. The CDR3 totals 13 residues. CDR1 is SGHTA and CDR2 is FQGNSA in the germline V gene. V trimming: 5 bases; J trimming: 7 bases; junction bases outside the gene matches: 7. CDR3 coding DNA: TGTGCCAGCAGCCTACGGGACAGAATTGAAGCTTTCTTT. Its protein product is CASSLRDRIEAFF.

The chain recombines TRBV10-3 with TRBJ1-3; D might be TRBD1 (5 bases). The CDR3 has 14 amino acids. CDR1 ENHRY and CDR2 SYGVKD come from the germline V gene. Between the trimmed V and J ends, which lost 7 bases and 0 bases, there was a span of 10 bases. CDR3 nucleotides: TGTGCCATCACCAAGGGGAGCTCTGGAAACACCATATATTTT. Its translation: CAITKGSSGNTIYF.

This rearrangement joins TRBV19 to TRBJ2-1, with 10 bases fitting TRBD2. V lost 7 bases to trimming and J lost 8 bases; unmatched junction nucleotides: 14. Germline assignment: CDR1 LNHDA and CDR2 SQIVND (reference sequence). The CDR3 spans 16 residues. The CDR3 DNA reads as TGTGCCAGTAACCCCAGTGGGGCTAGCGGGAGCGATGAGCAGTTCTTC. Translated, it gives CASNPSGASGSDEQFF.

This clone has only one observation. V usage is TRBV4-3 and J usage is TRBJ2-1; the D is unclear. The V end lost 5 bases, the J end lost 5 bases, and 10 bases lay between the germline ends. Germline values: CDR1 LGHNA, CDR2 YSLEER. This CDR3 contains 13 residues. The CDR3 reads CASSESQNNEQFF. Written as DNA, the CDR3 is TGCGCCAGCAGCGAAAGTCAAAACAATGAGCAGTTCTTC.

The V call is TRBV2, the J call TRBJ1-2; D perhaps matches TRBD1 (5 bases). The CDR3 sequence is 18 residues long. V was clipped by 2 bases and J by 2 bases, with 21 bases between them. Germline loops: CDR1 SNHLY, CDR2 FYNNEI. This CDR3 reads CASSERAAWQKGNYGYTF. CDR3 sequence (DNA): TGTGCCAGCAGTGAAAGAGCGGCGTGGCAGAAGGGGAACTATGGCTACACCTTC.

J is TRBJ1-5 and V is TRBV19; D gene uncertain. Germline assignment: CDR1 LNHDA and CDR2 SQIVND (reference sequence). V shed 5 bases and J shed 1 base, with 9 bases lying between them. The length of the CDR3 is 14 residues. In DNA, the CDR3 is TGTGCCAGTAGTCAGTCTGGGAGCAATCAGCCCCAGCATTTT. This codes for CASSQSGSNQPQHF.

The genes are TRBV29-1 and TRBJ2-5, with 7 bases aligning to TRBD2. The CDR3 spans 15 residues. V was pared by 4 bases and J by 2 bases, with 10 bases of the junction left unmatched. Germline CDR1 reads SQVTM; CDR2 reads ANQGSEA. The CDR3 DNA is TGCAGCGTTGGGGTCCTTGGGGGGGTACAAGAGACCCAGTACTTC. Its translation is CSVGVLGGVQETQYF.

The gene calls are TRBV28 and TRBJ2-7, with TRBD1 identical over 10 bases. The CDR3 is made up of 15 amino acids. Germline V gene lookup returns CDR1 MDHEN and CDR2 SYDVKM. Unmatched junction bases numbered 9, after V lost 5 bases and J lost 5 bases. Written as DNA, the CDR3 is TGTGCCAGCAGTCCAACGACAGGGGGCTTGGACGAGCAGTACTTC. Translating gives CASSPTTGGLDEQYF. The entire variable domain, with the rest obtained from reference TRBV28 and TRBJ2-7, is as follows: DVKVTQSSRYLVKRTGEKVFLECVQDMDHENMFWYRQDPGLGLRLIYFSYDVKMKEKGDIPEGYSVSREKKERFSLILESASTNQTSMYLCASSPTTGGLDEQYFGPGTRLTVT.

The gene calls are TRBV2 and TRBJ1-5; TRBD1 agrees at 9 bases. From germline, CDR1 is SNHLY and CDR2 FYNNEI. V shed 1 base and J 7 bases; nucleotides not matched to a gene: 8. CDR3 length: 16 residues. CDR3 coding DNA: TGTGCCAGCAGTGAAGAGTGGGACAGGGTAGACCAGCCCCAGCATTTT. This codes for CASSEEWDRVDQPQHF.

The chain carries TRBV27 and TRBJ2-3; 7 nucleotides line up with TRBD1. The germline CDR1 and CDR2 sequences are MNHEY and SMNVEV (reference sequence). The V segment lost 10 bases and the J segment 0 bases; nucleotides outside the gene matches: 10. The CDR3 sequence is 15 residues long. The DNA for the CDR3 is TGTGCCACACAACAGGGGACCGCTAGCACAGATACGCAGTATTTT. Translating it yields CATQQGTASTDTQYF.

The genes are TRBV19 and TRBJ2-7; a weak D match, TRBD1 (5 bases). Germline values: CDR1 LNHDA, CDR2 SQIVND (reference sequence). The CDR3 totals 12 residues. Trimming removed 7 bases from V and 3 bases from J, with 10 bases in between. Here the CDR3 reads CASTDRFYEQYF. The DNA for the CDR3 is TGTGCCAGTACAGACAGATTCTACGAGCAGTACTTC.

This clone was seen just once. The chain employs TRBV4-1 and TRBJ1-1; a weak D match, TRBD1 (5 bases). This CDR3 contains 15 residues. Germline V CDR1 and CDR2: MGHRA, YSYEKL. V was pared by 5 bases and J by 7 bases, with 20 bases between. In DNA, the CDR3 is TGCGCCAGCAGCAAAAGGGGCCCAGCGCCCCATGAAGCTTTCTTT. As protein: CASSKRGPAPHEAFF.

The sample holds a few counts of this clone. The gene calls are TRBV7-3 and TRBJ1-2; possibly TRBD1 for D (6 bases). V was pared by 6 bases and J by 4 bases, with 12 bases between. The CDR3 covers 13 residues. Germline V gives CDR1 SGHTA, CDR2 FQGTGA. Here the CDR3 reads CASSLGQSYGYTF. The CDR3 DNA follows: TGTGCCAGCAGTCTTGGACAGAGCTATGGCTACACCTTC.

This clone was detected only a few times. Within the sample, other DNA sequences also encode this same CDR3. The chain uses TRBV12-3 or TRBV12-4 and TRBJ2-1, with D perhaps matching TRBD2 (6 bases). This CDR3 has 13 amino acids. V gave up 1 base and J gave up 6 bases, with 7 bases separating them. CDR3 loop: CASSLVGGNEQFF. The CDR3 bases are TGTGCCAGCAGTTTAGTGGGGGGCAATGAGCAGTTCTTC.

V usage is TRBV28 and J usage is TRBJ1-6; D is possibly TRBD1 (5 bases). Germline CDR1 reads MDHEN; CDR2 reads SYDVKM. CDR3 length: 15 amino acids. The V end was cut by 6 bases, the J end by 5 bases, with 14 bases between. The CDR3 bases are TGTGCCAGCAGCCGCACCGGGACGGATAATTCACCCCTCCACTTT. It encodes CASSRTGTDNSPLHF.

The J gene is TRBJ1-3, the V gene TRBV18, with D unclear. This CDR3 has 14 residues. Germline assignment: CDR1 KGHSH and CDR2 LQKENI. V lost 5 bases, J lost 4 bases, and 12 bases lay in between. The CDR3 region has the DNA TGTGCCAGCTCAGGCACAGCGATCGGAAACACCATATATTTT. It translates to CASSGTAIGNTIYF.

This clone was counted a single time. This chain links TRBV7-9 with TRBJ1-5; D unclear. This CDR3 is 15 amino acids long. Trimming removed 0 bases at V and 3 bases at J, with 9 bases between. The germline gives CDR1 SEHNR, CDR2 FQNEAQ (reference sequence). This CDR3 reads CASSLASQVNQPQHF. The CDR3 bases are TGTGCCAGCAGCTTAGCTTCTCAGGTCAATCAGCCCCAGCATTTT.

This clone was observed once. The chain is built from TRBV2 and TRBJ1-1; the D is unclear. Trimming stripped 7 bases from V and 1 base from J, with 10 bases between. The CDR3 spans 13 residues. Per germline, CDR1 SNHLY and CDR2 FYNNEI. For the CDR3, the DNA is TGTGCCAGCAATATAGGGCAGAACACTGAAGCTTTCTTT. Translating gives CASNIGQNTEAFF.

The CDR3 is CASKLSGGIETQYF. The CDR3 DNA reads TGTGCCAGCAAATTAAGCGGGGGAATTGAGACCCAGTACTTC. The rearrangement joins TRBV6-5 to TRBJ2-5; 8 bases align to TRBD2. V gave up 7 bases and J gave up 5 bases; unmatched junction bases: 9. The CDR3 spans 14 residues. Germline V CDR1 and CDR2: MNHEY, SVGAGI.

The CDR3 DNA is TGTGCCAGCAGTCGGTCGAAGACAGCGAACACCGGGGAGCTGTTTTTT. This translates into CASSRSKTANTGELFF. The chain employs TRBV2 and TRBJ2-2; TRBD1 might be the D (5 bases). Trimming removed 5 bases from V and 0 bases from J, with 13 bases in between. The V gene's germline CDR1 is SNHLY and CDR2 FYNNEI. The CDR3 is made up of 16 amino acids.

This clone showed up many times. V and J are TRBV27 and TRBJ1-1; no clear D. This CDR3 is built from 13 residues. With 3 bases removed from V and 3 bases from J, the gap between germline ends came to 8 bases. Germline V gene sequence: CDR1 MNHEY, CDR2 SMNVEV (reference sequence). CDR3 nucleotides: TGTGCCAGCAGTTTCTACGGGGACACTGAAGCTTTCTTT. Amino acid sequence: CASSFYGDTEAFF.

The chain links TRBV19 to TRBJ1-6; a weak D match, TRBD1 (6 bases). The CDR3 extends over 14 amino acids. The V gene's germline CDR1 is LNHDA and CDR2 SQIVND (reference sequence). Trimming stripped 7 bases from V and 6 bases from J, with 13 bases between. CDR3 residues: CASNVRGGNSPLHF. Here the CDR3 DNA reads TGTGCCAGTAATGTCAGGGGAGGTAATTCACCCCTCCACTTT.

With respect to this clone: Other DNA sequences within the sample encode an identical CDR3. The chain employs TRBV27 and TRBJ2-2; no firm D call. The V gene's germline CDR1 is MNHEY and CDR2 SMNVEV (reference sequence). The ends were cut back, 6 bases at V and 0 bases at J, with 2 bases in the middle. The CDR3 extends over 12 amino acids. CDR3 residues: CASSTNTGELFF. The DNA for the CDR3 is TGTGCCAGCAGCACGAACACCGGGGAGCTGTTTTTT.